Below, 29 T cell receptor beta chains from the same sample are listed, as sequenced in a study of HIV-infected children after antiretroviral therapy interruption. Treatment meaning: PENTA 11 planned treatment interruption arm or continuous ART arm. A 3' RACE protocol on RNA, with unique molecular identifiers, produced the TCR library. TCRdb re-called the 3' RACE reads through MiXCR, storing one row per CDR3 protein. This sample carries about 89,000 distinct CDR3 sequences, about 7.2% of them seen once, and the ten largest clones take 0.9% to 1.4%. The starting material was CD45RA+ CD4+ T cells from PBMCs, pooled from several time points, obtained from a donor given antiretroviral therapy, either interrupted or continuous. Subset noted: naive CD4+ CD45RA+ CD45RO- T cells. Receptors were obtained from a pool of human donors with HIV.

This clonotype has at least ten counts. J is TRBJ1-1 and V is TRBV6-1, with a tentative D call TRBD1 (5 bases). Trimming pared 5 bases from V and 0 bases from J, leaving 16 bases between. Germline loops: CDR1 MNHNS, CDR2 SASEGT. CDR3 length equals 16 residues. CDR3 protein: CASSRGHAALNTEAFF. CDR3 nucleotide sequence: TGTGCCAGCAGTAGAGGACACGCTGCCCTGAACACTGAAGCTTTCTTT.

This clonotype was observed at least ten times. The chain uses TRBV10-3 and TRBJ2-2; 7 bases agree with TRBD1. The CDR3 runs to 13 residues. CDR1 and CDR2 (germline): ENHRY, SYGVKD. V lost 11 bases, J lost 3 bases, and 6 bases stayed unmatched. This chain's CDR3 is CAVRDSHTGELFF. The CDR3 nucleotides read TGTGCCGTCCGGGACAGTCACACCGGGGAGCTGTTTTTT.

This clonotype was observed many times. The chain has TRBV12-3 or TRBV12-4 and TRBJ1-1; the D is unclear. CDR3 length: 14 residues. Trimming cost V 1 base and J 2 bases, with 8 bases left between them. CDR3 nucleotide sequence: TGTGCCAGCAGTTTAGGTGGGAGCAACACTGAAGCTTTCTTT. The encoded protein is CASSLGGSNTEAFF.

This clonotype was found many times. This chain uses TRBV7-2 with TRBJ1-5, with D unclear. V was pared by 1 base and J by 1 base, with 11 bases between. CDR1 is SGHTA and CDR2 is FQGNSA in the germline V gene. This CDR3 comprises 16 residues. The CDR3 nucleotides are TGTGCCAGCAGCTTAGTGGGCAGACGCAGCAATCAGCCCCAGCATTTT. Amino acid sequence: CASSLVGRRSNQPQHF.

This clonotype was counted ten times or more. The chain joins TRBV30 to TRBJ2-1; the D gene is possibly TRBD1 (6 bases). The germline V gene encodes CDR1 GTSNPN and CDR2 SVGIG (reference sequence). CDR3 length equals 16 residues. V was clipped by 2 bases and J by 9 bases, with 23 bases between them. The CDR3 DNA reads TGTGCCTGGAGTCTAGCACTGGGGGCGAACTATGCTGAGCAGTTCTTC. It codes for CAWSLALGANYAEQFF. Together with reference TRBV30 and TRBJ2-1, the CDR3 gives the full variable domain: SQTIHQWPATLVQPVGSPLSLECTVEGTSNPNLYWYRQAAGRGLQLLFYSVGIGQISSEVPQNLSASRPQDRQFILSSKKLLLSDSGFYLCAWSLALGANYAEQFFGPGTRLTVL.

This clonotype came up a few times. J is TRBJ1-1 and V is TRBV18; possible D gene TRBD1, 5 bases. V gave up 5 bases and J gave up 4 bases, with 14 bases separating them. The CDR3 extends over 14 amino acids. Germline V gene sequence: CDR1 KGHSH, CDR2 LQKENI. CDR3 coding DNA: TGTGCCAGCTCATCACAGGATCGAGTCACTGAAGCTTTCTTT. It translates to CASSSQDRVTEAFF.

This clonotype was observed at least ten times. This chain joins TRBV6-5 and TRBJ1-2; TRBD1 might be the D (6 bases). The CDR3 is 14 residues long. With 1 base removed from V and 2 bases from J, the gap between germline ends came to 8 bases. Germline assignment: CDR1 MNHEY and CDR2 SVGAGI. The DNA for the CDR3 is TGTGCCAGCAGTTACTGGGGGGGCAACTATGGCTACACCTTC. This translates into CASSYWGGNYGYTF.

This clonotype was found a few times. This chain connects TRBV13 to TRBJ2-7, with D maybe TRBD1 (6 bases). V lost 3 bases, J lost 0 bases, and 9 bases lay in between. Per germline, CDR1 PRHDT and CDR2 FYEKMQ (reference sequence). The CDR3 has 14 residues. The CDR3 DNA follows: TGTGCCAGCAGCTTGCAGGGACACTCCTACGAGCAGTACTTC. It specifies CASSLQGHSYEQYF.

The chain couples TRBV15 to TRBJ2-5; D tentatively fits TRBD1 or TRBD2 (6 bases each). CDR1 LNHNV and CDR2 YYDKDF come from the germline V gene (reference sequence). The CDR3 totals 17 residues. With 0 bases removed from V and 7 bases from J, the gap between germline ends came to 21 bases. CDR3 sequence (DNA): TGTGCCACCAGCAGAGATCGGAGGGGGATTACAAGAGGGACCCAGTACTTC. Translation gives CATSRDRRGITRGTQYF.

This clonotype was recorded at least ten times. This chain connects TRBV4-2 to TRBJ2-7; D may be TRBD1 (6 bases). The germline CDR1 and CDR2 sequences are LGHNA and YNFKEQ. V was shortened by 2 bases and J by 1 base, with 12 bases between the two germline ends. This CDR3 contains 15 residues. The CDR3 sequence: CASSQTTGQSYEQYF. The CDR3 region has the DNA TGTGCCAGCAGCCAAACGACAGGTCAATCCTACGAGCAGTACTTC.

This clonotype was recorded many times. This chain connects TRBV12-3 or TRBV12-4 to TRBJ1-5; a weak D match, TRBD1 (6 bases). There are 15 residues in the CDR3. Trimming removed 3 bases at V and 6 bases at J, with 15 bases between. CDR3 nucleotides: TGTGCCAGCAGTTTGGTTATGGGGGGCGGTCAGCCCCAGCATTTT. It specifies CASSLVMGGGQPQHF.

In this sample, this clonotype turned up a few times. A much larger clone is a single base away; this may be a read error. V usage is TRBV12-5 and J usage is TRBJ2-2; a possible D gene is TRBD1 (5 bases). The V end lost 5 bases, the J end lost 6 bases, and 28 bases lay between the germline ends. From germline, CDR1 is LGHNT and CDR2 FRNRAP. This CDR3 has 19 amino acids. The CDR3 region has the DNA TGTGCTAGTGGTCAATGCCCTCAGGGTGGCCCCCAGGTCGCCGGGGAGCTGTTTTTT. As protein: CASGQCPQGGPQVAGELFF.

In its sample, this clonotype was seen many times. The genes are TRBV9 and TRBJ2-3; D not certain. The CDR3 runs to 14 residues. CDR1 and CDR2 (germline): SGDLS, YYNGEE. Trimming left V 0 bases short and J 2 bases short, with 7 bases between. CDR3 amino acids: CASSVEVFTDTQYF. The CDR3 coding sequence is TGTGCCAGCAGCGTAGAGGTGTTCACAGATACGCAGTATTTT.

This clonotype was observed a handful of times. The chain couples TRBV19 to TRBJ1-5; D not certain. V lost 3 bases and J lost 4, with 10 bases in between. The CDR3 has 14 residues. CDR1 LNHDA and CDR2 SQIVND come from the germline V gene (reference sequence). The CDR3 sequence: CASSMMRENQPQHF. The CDR3 DNA follows: TGTGCCAGTAGTATGATGAGGGAGAATCAGCCCCAGCATTTT.

This clonotype was counted at least ten times. This chain connects TRBV23-1 to TRBJ1-1; D is unclear. TRBV23-1 is an ORF; its function is uncertain. The CDR3 extends over 14 amino acids. The V gene lost 1 base and the J gene lost 4 bases, with 10 bases spanning the gap. In DNA form, the CDR3 reads TGCGCCAGCAGTCAATGGAGAAGGGCCACTGAAGCTTTCTTT. Protein product: CASSQWRRATEAFF.

The table lists this clonotype with many counts. The chain combines TRBV6-1 with TRBJ2-7, with TRBD1 matching 9 bases. Germline CDR1 is MNHNS and CDR2 is SASEGT. CDR3 length: 14 residues. V trimming: 6 bases; J trimming: 3 bases; junction bases outside the gene matches: 6. The CDR3 nucleotides read TGTGCCAGCAGAGGGACAGGGAAGGGCTACGAGCAGTACTTC. Encoded protein: CASRGTGKGYEQYF.

The table lists this clonotype with a few counts. The chain has TRBV19 and TRBJ1-2; no clear D gene. CDR1 is LNHDA, CDR2 SQIVND, per germline (reference sequence). CDR3 size: 13 residues. V lost 4 bases, J lost 8 bases, and 14 bases lay in between. The CDR3 loop is CASSREALPGYTF. CDR3 nucleotide sequence: TGTGCCAGTAGTAGAGAGGCCCTACCCGGCTACACCTTC.

The rearrangement links TRBV5-1 to TRBJ2-2, with 8 bases that match TRBD1. The CDR3 has 16 amino acids. Germline CDR1 is SGHRS and CDR2 is YFSETQ. The J segment lost 1 base and the V segment lost 0 bases, leaving 2 bases of the junction unmatched. The CDR3 nucleotides read TGCGCCAGCAGCTTGGCCGGGACAGGGAACACCGGGGAGCTGTTTTTT. This codes for CASSLAGTGNTGELFF.

This clonotype was recorded at least ten times. The chain joins TRBV18 to TRBJ2-7; no reliable D call. V dropped 3 bases and J dropped 6 bases, with 12 bases sitting between them. CDR1 and CDR2 from the germline V gene are KGHSH and LQKENI. CDR3 length: 13 amino acids. CDR3 bases: TGTGCCAGCTCACCTCTCCCGAGCGCCGAGCAGTACTTC. This sequence encodes CASSPLPSAEQYF.

This clonotype has at least ten counts. The rearrangement uses TRBV20-1 and TRBJ2-7; 11 nucleotides agree with TRBD2. The CDR3 has 14 amino acids. J gave up 5 bases and V 1 base, and 4 bases lay outside the gene matches. Per the germline V gene, CDR1 is DFQATT and CDR2 is SNEGSKA (reference sequence). Here the CDR3 reads CSARGASGRNEQYF. The CDR3 DNA reads as TGCAGTGCTAGAGGAGCTAGCGGGAGGAACGAGCAGTACTTC.

In its sample, this clonotype was seen many times. V gene TRBV19 combines with J gene TRBJ1-3, with D hard to call. The V gene lost 5 bases and the J gene lost 0 bases, with 17 bases spanning the gap. This CDR3 region has 17 residues. CDR1 LNHDA and CDR2 SQIVND come from the germline V gene (reference sequence). CDR3 loop: CASSFTALMGSGNTIYF. Written as DNA, the CDR3 is TGTGCCAGTAGTTTCACGGCCCTGATGGGCTCTGGAAACACCATATATTTT.

This clonotype was observed many times. The rearrangement joins TRBV12-3 or TRBV12-4 to TRBJ2-1; D gene ambiguous. This CDR3 contains 13 residues. Between the trimmed V and J ends, which lost 8 bases and 3 bases, there was a span of 11 bases. The DNA of the CDR3 is TGTGCCAGCCGGGCCTCGGGCTACAATGAGCAGTTCTTC. It yields the protein CASRASGYNEQFF.

This clonotype has only a few counts. The chain combines TRBV6-4 with TRBJ2-1; 9 bases map to TRBD2. The CDR3 is 15 amino acids. V lost 4 bases and J lost 5; bases outside the gene matches: 6. Germline assignment: CDR1 MRHNA and CDR2 SNTAGT. CDR3 DNA: TGTGCCAGCAGTGCCTCTAGCGGGGTCAACAATGAGCAGTTCTTC. Translating gives CASSASSGVNNEQFF.

In this sample, this clonotype turned up many times. This sequence joins TRBV4-3 and TRBJ2-5; perhaps TRBD2 as D (6 bases). Germline CDR1 and CDR2: LGHNA and YSLEER. V was cut by 2 bases and J by 3 bases, with 16 bases left in between. CDR3 length: 16 residues. The CDR3 DNA follows: TGCGCCAGCAGCCAATCGGAGGGGCTACTCGAAGAGACCCAGTACTTC. Amino acids: CASSQSEGLLEETQYF.

This clonotype was picked up many times. The rearrangement links TRBV7-2 to TRBJ1-6; the D is unclear. This CDR3 contains 15 residues. V dropped 0 bases and J dropped 6 bases, with 9 bases sitting between them. Per germline, CDR1 SGHTA and CDR2 FQGNSA. The CDR3 reads CASSLAGKANSPLHF. The CDR3 DNA sequence: TGTGCCAGCAGCTTAGCGGGGAAGGCTAATTCACCCCTCCACTTT.

This clonotype was seen ten or more times. V usage is TRBV7-2 and J usage is TRBJ2-7, with 7 bases that match TRBD1. V trimming: 0 bases; J trimming: 6 bases; junction bases outside the gene matches: 8. The CDR3 is 15 amino acids. CDR1 SGHTA and CDR2 FQGNSA come from the germline V gene. CDR3 DNA: TGTGCCAGCAGCTTAGCTATAGACAGGGCAAGCGAGCAGTACTTC. Translating gives CASSLAIDRASEQYF.

This clonotype appeared many times. The rearrangement joins TRBV30 to TRBJ2-6; possibly TRBD2 for D (7 bases). Germline loops: CDR1 GTSNPN, CDR2 SVGIG (reference sequence). Trimming took off 2 bases at V and 3 bases at J, with 11 bases between the two ends. This CDR3 spans 15 amino acids. DNA for the CDR3: TGTGCCTGGAGTCGGGGGGCTGGTGGGGCCAACGTCCTGACTTTC. Protein sequence: CAWSRGAGGANVLTF. The entire variable domain, with the rest obtained from reference TRBV30 and TRBJ2-6, is as follows: SQTIHQWPATLVQPVGSPLSLECTVEGTSNPNLYWYRQAAGRGLQLLFYSVGIGQISSEVPQNLSASRPQDRQFILSSKKLLLSDSGFYLCAWSRGAGGANVLTFGAGSRLTVL.

This clonotype has more than one count but fewer than ten. The gene calls are TRBV5-1 and TRBJ2-7; 7 bases align to TRBD1. This CDR3 has 15 amino acids. V dropped 2 bases and J dropped 4; count of bases not matched to a gene: 9. Germline-derived CDR1 and CDR2 are SGHRS and YFSETQ. This chain's CDR3 is CASSLIIGTVYEQYF. DNA of the CDR3: TGCGCCAGCAGCTTAATAATCGGGACAGTATACGAGCAGTACTTC.

The gene calls are TRBV12-3 or TRBV12-4 and TRBJ1-6; TRBD1 is a possible D gene (5 bases). Trimming cost V 3 bases and J 7 bases, with 13 bases left between them. The CDR3 totals 15 residues. Here the CDR3 DNA reads TGTGCCAGCAGTTTCAGCCAGGGAATAAATTCACCCCTCCACTTT. Translating gives CASSFSQGINSPLHF.